This T cell receptor beta chain came from a study of CD8+ T cells in alopecia areata. V was pared by 2 bases and J by 1 base, with 10 bases between. CDR1 is SGHTA, CDR2 FQGNSA, per germline. The CDR3 length is 15 residues. The treatment: oral pan-JAK inhibitor, 5-10 mg twice daily. Individuals with alopecia areata gave both lesional scalp punch biopsies and peripheral blood for collection. Once RNA had been extracted, it was reverse transcribed into cDNA to act as the sequencing template. Generated by immunoSEQ multiplex PCR, the TCRdb table keeps only in-frame clones and is missing some. The sample lists approximately 210,000 clones, under 80% occurring once.

The genes are TRBV7-2 and TRBJ2-3; tentatively, D is TRBD1 (5 bases). The receptor's source is a human donor with alopecia areata. The sample was CD4+ T cells sorted from blood, taken around week 47, from a patient treated with tofacitinib. CDR3 in amino acids: CASSLSVGRTDTQYF. For the CDR3, the DNA is TGTGCCAGCAGCTTATCGGTGGGGCGCACAGATACGCAGTATTTT.